Described below is a single T cell receptor beta chain sequence and its context. Profiling relied on immunoSEQ multiplex PCR, and the TCRdb table lists in-frame clones only, not all of them. The table lists some 150,000 clones, roughly 90% of them singletons. These data originate in a study of T cell responses to AZD1222 COVID-19 vaccine. Looked up from germline, CDR1 is SGHVS and CDR2 is FQNEAQ. This CDR3 contains 14 residues. V lost 7 bases to trimming and J lost 4 bases, with 14 bases between them. The chain combines TRBV7-8 with TRBJ1-3; D possibly corresponds to TRBD1 (5 bases). The specimen comprised peripheral blood, sampled on day 0 of AZD1222 vaccination. This receptor was obtained from an adult in good health. The CDR3 here is CASTAWGIGNTIYF. The CDR3 DNA reads TGTGCCAGCACCGCGTGGGGGATCGGAAACACCATATATTTT.